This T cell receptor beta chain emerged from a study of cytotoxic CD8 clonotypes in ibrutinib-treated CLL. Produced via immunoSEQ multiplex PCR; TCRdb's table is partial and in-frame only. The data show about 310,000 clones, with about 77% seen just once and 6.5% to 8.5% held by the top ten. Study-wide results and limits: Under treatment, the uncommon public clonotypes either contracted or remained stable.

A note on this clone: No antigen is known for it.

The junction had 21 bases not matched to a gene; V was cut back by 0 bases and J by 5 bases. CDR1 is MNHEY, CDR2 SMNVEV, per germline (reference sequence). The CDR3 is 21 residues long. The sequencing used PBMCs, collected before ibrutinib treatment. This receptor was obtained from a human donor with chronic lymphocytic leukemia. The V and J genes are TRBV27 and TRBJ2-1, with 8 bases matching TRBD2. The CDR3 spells CASSLSRGWVSGKLDNNEQFF. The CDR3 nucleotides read TGTGCCAGCAGTTTATCTCGTGGATGGGTTAGCGGGAAGCTCGACAACAATGAGCAGTTCTTC.